The rows below give T cell receptor beta chains drawn from one sample of a study of cytomegalovirus exposure and HLA in healthy donors. TCRdb keeps only in-frame clones here, not all; method: immunoSEQ multiplex PCR. This table holds around 67,000 clones, 55% to 80% found once. Material: PBMCs. These receptors originate from a woman between 50 and 59 years old in good health and CMV-seronegative. CDR3s include the opening cysteine and the closing phenylalanine or tryptophan.

j_call v_call cdr3_aa
TRBJ2-2 TRBV30 CAGGGTRGVDTGELFF
TRBJ2-1 TRBV10-3 CAIRAGSYNEQFF
TRBJ1-5 TRBV28 CASEAAGQWMWSNQPQHF
TRBJ2-7 TRBV6-5 CASSYPGLDEQYF
TRBJ2-7 TRBV7-2 CASSLIGGRDYYEQYF
TRBJ1-1 TRBV7-8 CASSFGQMNTEAFF
TRBJ2-2 TRBV4-3 CASSRGQGVNTGELFF
TRBJ2-7 TRBV5-5 CASSPWDSEDEQYF
TRBJ2-5 TRBV7-6 CASSLARTSGSETQYF
TRBJ1-1 TRBV19 CASSTGMNTEAFF
TRBJ1-1 TRBV27 CASSPGTANTEAFF
TRBJ1-2 TRBV2 CASSLGQDLANYGYTF
TRBJ1-1 TRBV5-1 CASSRDTTNTEAFF
TRBJ1-3 TRBV7-6 CASSLAADRARSGNTIYF
TRBJ2-7 TRBV4-1 CASSQDPTSGTGYEQYF
TRBJ1-2 TRBV4-3 CASSRTGQGPFNYGYTF
TRBJ1-1 TRBV18 CASSPDMNTEAFF
TRBJ1-2 TRBV20-1 CSASGQYGYTF
TRBJ1-1 TRBV6-5 CASSYSSGMTEAFF
TRBJ2-1 TRBV28 CASRDGLGGRNEQFF
TRBJ2-7 TRBV5-6 CASSRDYEQYF
TRBJ1-4 TRBV9 CASSGGQRGEKLFF